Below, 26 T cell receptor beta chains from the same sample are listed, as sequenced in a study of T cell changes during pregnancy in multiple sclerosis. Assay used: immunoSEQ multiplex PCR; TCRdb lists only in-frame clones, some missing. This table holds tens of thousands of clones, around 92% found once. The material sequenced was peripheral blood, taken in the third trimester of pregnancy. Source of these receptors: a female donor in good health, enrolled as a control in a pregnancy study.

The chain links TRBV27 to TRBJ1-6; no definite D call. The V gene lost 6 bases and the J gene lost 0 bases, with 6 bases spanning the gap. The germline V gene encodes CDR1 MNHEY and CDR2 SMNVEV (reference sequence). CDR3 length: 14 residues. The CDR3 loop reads CASSLSSYNSPLHF. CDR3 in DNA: TGTGCCAGCAGCCTGAGCTCCTATAATTCACCCCTCCACTTT.

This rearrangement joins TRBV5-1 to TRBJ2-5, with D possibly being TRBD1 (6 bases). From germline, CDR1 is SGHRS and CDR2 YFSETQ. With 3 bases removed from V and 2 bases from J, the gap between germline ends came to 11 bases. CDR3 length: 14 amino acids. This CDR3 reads CASSSGQHQETQYF. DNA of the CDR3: TGCGCCAGCAGCTCCGGACAGCATCAAGAGACCCAGTACTTC.

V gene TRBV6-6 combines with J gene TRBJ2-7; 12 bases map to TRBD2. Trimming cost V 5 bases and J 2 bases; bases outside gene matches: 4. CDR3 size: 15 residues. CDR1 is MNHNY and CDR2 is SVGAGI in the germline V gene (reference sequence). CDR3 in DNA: TGTGCCAGCAGTCCTAGCGGGGGGGGAACCTACGAGCAGTACTTC. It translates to CASSPSGGGTYEQYF.

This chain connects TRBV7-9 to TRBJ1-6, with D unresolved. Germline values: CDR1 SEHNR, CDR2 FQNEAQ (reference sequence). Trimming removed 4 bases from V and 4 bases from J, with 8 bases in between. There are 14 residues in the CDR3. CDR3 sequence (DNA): TGTGCCAGCAGCTCGACAATATATAATTCACCCCTCCACTTT. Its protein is CASSSTIYNSPLHF.

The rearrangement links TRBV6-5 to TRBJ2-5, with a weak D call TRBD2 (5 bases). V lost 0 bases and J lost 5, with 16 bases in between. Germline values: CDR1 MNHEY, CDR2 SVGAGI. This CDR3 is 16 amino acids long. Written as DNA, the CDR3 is TGTGCCAGCAGTTACTCGACGGGGAGCTTAGGGGAGACCCAGTACTTC. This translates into CASSYSTGSLGETQYF.

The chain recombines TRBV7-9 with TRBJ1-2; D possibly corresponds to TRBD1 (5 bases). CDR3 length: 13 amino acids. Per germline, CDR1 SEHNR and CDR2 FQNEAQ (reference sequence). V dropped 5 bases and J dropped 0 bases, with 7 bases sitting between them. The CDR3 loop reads CASSATANYGYTF. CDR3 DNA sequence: TGTGCCAGCAGCGCGACAGCTAACTATGGCTACACCTTC.

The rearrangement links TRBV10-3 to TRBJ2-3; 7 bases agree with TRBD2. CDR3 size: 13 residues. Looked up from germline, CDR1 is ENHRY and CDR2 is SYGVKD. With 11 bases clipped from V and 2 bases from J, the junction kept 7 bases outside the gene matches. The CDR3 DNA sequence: TGTGCCTCATGCCGGGAGGACACAGATACGCAGTATTTT. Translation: CASCREDTDTQYF.

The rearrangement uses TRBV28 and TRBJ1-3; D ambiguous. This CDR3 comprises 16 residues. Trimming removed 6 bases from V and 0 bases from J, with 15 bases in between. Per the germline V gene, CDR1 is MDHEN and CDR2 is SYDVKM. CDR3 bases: TGTGCCAGCAGCCGACCCGACTATAACTCTGGAAACACCATATATTTT. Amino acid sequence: CASSRPDYNSGNTIYF.

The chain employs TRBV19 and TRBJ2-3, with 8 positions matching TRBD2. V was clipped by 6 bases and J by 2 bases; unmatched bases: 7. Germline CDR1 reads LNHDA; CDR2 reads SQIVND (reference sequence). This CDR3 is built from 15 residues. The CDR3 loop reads CASSSRLAHTDTQYF. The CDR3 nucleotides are TGTGCCAGTAGCTCCCGACTAGCGCACACAGATACGCAGTATTTT.

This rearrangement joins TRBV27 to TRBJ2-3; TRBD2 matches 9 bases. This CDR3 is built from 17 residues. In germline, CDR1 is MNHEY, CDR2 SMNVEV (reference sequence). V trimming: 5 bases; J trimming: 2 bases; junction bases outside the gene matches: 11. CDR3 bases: TGTGCCAGCAGTCCGAGCCGGGGCGGGAGGGCCACAGATACGCAGTATTTT. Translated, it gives CASSPSRGGRATDTQYF.

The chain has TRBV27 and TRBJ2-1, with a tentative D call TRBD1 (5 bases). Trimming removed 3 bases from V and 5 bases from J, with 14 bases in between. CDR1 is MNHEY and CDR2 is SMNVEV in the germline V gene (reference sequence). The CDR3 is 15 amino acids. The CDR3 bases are TGTGCCAGCAGTTTTTTAGGGGCAGCAGACAATGAGCAGTTCTTC. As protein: CASSFLGAADNEQFF.

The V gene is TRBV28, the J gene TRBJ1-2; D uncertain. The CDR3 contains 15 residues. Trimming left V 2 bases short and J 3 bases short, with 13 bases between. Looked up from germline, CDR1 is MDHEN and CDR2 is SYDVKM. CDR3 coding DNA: TGTGCCAGCAGTTTAGGCCGGCGGGATTACTATGGCTACACCTTC. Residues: CASSLGRRDYYGYTF.

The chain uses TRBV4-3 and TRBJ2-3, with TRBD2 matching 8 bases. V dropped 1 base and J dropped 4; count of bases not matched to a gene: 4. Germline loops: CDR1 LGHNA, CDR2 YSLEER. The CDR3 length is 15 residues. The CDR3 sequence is CASSQAGGPSDTQYF. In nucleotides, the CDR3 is TGCGCCAGCAGCCAAGCGGGAGGGCCCTCAGATACGCAGTATTTT.

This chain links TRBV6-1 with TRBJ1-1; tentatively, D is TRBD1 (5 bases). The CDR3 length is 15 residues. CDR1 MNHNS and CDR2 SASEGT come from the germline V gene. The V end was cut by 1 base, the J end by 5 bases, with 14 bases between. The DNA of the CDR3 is TGTGCCAGCAGTGAAGGAAGGGCAGGGAGGACTGAAGCTTTCTTT. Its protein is CASSEGRAGRTEAFF.

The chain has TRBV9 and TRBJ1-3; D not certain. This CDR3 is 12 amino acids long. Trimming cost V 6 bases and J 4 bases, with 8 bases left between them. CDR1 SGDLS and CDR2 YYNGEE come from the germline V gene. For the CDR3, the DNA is TGTGCCAGCACCTCCCCCGGAAACACCATATATTTT. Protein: CASTSPGNTIYF.

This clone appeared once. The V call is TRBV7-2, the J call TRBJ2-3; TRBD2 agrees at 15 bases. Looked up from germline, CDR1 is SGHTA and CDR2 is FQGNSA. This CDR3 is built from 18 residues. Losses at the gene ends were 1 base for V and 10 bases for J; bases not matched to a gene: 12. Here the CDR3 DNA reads TGTGCCAGCAGCTTAGGGACTAGCGGGAGGGCCCGAGGGGATGCGCAGTATTTT. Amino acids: CASSLGTSGRARGDAQYF.

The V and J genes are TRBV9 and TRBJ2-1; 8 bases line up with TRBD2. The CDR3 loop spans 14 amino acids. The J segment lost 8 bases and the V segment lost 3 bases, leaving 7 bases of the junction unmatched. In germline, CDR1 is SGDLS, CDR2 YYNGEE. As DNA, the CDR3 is TGTGCCAGCAGCGAAAGCGGGAGAGTGGATGAGCAGTTCTTC. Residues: CASSESGRVDEQFF. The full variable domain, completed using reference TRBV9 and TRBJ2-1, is DSGVTQTPKHLITATGQRVTLRCSPRSGDLSVYWYQQSLDQGLQFLIQYYNGEERAKGNILERFSAQQFPDLHSELNLSSLELGDSALYFCASSESGRVDEQFFGPGTRLTVL.

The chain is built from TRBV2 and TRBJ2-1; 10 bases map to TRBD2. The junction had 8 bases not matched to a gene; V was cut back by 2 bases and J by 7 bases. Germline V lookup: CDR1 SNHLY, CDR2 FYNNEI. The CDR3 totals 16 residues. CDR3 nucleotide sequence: TGTGCCAGCAGTGAATTAGCGGGGGGAATAGGGAATGAGCAGTTCTTC. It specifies CASSELAGGIGNEQFF.

In DNA form, the CDR3 reads TGTGCCAGCAGTTTGGCAGGGGGCGACTTGGGGGGCTACACCTTC. This sequence encodes CASSLAGGDLGGYTF. V and J are TRBV28 and TRBJ1-2; 8 positions match TRBD1. CDR1 and CDR2 from the germline V gene are MDHEN and SYDVKM. Trimming at V came to 3 bases and at J to 8 bases, leaving 11 bases not matched to a gene. This CDR3 has 15 residues.

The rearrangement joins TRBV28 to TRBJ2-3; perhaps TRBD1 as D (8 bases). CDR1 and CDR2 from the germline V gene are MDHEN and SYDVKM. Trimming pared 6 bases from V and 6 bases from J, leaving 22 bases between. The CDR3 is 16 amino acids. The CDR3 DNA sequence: TGTGCCAGCAGCTACAAACAGGGGGGGCTTTGGGATACGCAGTATTTT. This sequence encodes CASSYKQGGLWDTQYF.

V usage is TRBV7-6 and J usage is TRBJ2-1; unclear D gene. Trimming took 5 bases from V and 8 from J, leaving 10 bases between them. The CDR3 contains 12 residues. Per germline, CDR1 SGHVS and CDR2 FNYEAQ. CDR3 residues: CASSTLADEQFF. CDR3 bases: TGTGCCAGCAGCACCCTGGCCGATGAGCAGTTCTTC.

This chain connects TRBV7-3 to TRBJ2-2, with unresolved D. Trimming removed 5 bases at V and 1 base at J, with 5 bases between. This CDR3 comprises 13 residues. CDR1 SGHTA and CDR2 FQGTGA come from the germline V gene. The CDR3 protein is CASSPMNTGELFF. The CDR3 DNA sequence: TGTGCCAGCAGCCCCATGAACACCGGGGAGCTGTTTTTT.

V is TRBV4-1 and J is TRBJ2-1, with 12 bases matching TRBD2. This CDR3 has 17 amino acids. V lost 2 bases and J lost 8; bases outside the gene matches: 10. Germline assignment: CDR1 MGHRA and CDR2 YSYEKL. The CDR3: CASSQLGLAGFRDEQFF. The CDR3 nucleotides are TGCGCCAGCAGCCAACTTGGACTAGCGGGGTTCAGGGATGAGCAGTTCTTC.

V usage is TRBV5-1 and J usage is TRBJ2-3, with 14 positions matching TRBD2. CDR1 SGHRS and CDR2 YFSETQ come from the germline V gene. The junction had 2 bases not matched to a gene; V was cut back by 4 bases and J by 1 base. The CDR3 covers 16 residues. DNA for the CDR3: TGCGCCAGCAGCCCGGGACTAGCGGGGGGCACAGATACGCAGTATTTT. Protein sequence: CASSPGLAGGTDTQYF.

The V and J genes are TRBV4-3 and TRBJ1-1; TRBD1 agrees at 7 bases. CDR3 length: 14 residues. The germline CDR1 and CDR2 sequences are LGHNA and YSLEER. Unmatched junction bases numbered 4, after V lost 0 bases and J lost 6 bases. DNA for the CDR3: TGCGCCAGCAGCCAAGACAGGGGGTTAGCTGAAGCTTTCTTT. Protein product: CASSQDRGLAEAFF.

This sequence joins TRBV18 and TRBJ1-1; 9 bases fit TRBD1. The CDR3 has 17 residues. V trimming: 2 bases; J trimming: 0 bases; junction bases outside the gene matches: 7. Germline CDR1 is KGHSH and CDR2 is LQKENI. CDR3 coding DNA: TGTGCCAGCTCACCAGTCGGGACAGGGAATATGAACACTGAAGCTTTCTTT. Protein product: CASSPVGTGNMNTEAFF.